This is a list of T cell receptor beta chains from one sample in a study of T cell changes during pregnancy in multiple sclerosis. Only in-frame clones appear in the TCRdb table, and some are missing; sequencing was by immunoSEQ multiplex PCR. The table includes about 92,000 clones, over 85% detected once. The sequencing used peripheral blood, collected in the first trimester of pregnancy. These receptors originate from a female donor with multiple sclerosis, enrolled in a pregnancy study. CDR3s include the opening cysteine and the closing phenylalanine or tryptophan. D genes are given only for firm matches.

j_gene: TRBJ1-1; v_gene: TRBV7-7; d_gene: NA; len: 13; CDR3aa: CASSITVNTEAFF
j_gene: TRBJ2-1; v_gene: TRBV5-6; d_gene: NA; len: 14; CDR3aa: CASSTPSQYNEQFF
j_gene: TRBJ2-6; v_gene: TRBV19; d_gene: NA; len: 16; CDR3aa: CASSIFGGAGANVLTF
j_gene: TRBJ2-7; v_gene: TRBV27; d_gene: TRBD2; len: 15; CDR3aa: CASRPGLAGNYEQYF
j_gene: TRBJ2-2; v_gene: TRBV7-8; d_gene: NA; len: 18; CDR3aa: CASRLGRGSGRNTGELFF
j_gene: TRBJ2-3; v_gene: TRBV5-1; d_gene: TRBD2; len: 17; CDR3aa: CASRRTTSGGNSDTQYF
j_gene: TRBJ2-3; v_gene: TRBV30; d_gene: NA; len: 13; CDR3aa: CAWSGLVFDTQYF
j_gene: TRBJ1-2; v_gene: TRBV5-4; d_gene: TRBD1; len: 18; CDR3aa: CASTRPGQGARWESGYTF
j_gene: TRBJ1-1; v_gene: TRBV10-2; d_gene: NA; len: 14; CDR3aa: CASSETRPASEAFF
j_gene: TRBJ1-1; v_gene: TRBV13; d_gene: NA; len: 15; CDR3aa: CASSGGGRENTEAFF
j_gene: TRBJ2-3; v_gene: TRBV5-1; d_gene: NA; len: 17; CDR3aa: CASSLSRYPNSKDTQYF
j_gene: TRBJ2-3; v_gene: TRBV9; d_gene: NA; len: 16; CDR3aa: CASSGNFGVSTDTQYF
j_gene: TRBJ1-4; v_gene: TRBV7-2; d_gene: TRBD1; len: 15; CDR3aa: CASSGQGSGREKLFF
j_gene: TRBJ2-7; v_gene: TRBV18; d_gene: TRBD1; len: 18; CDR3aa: CASSHTASGQGGAYEQYF
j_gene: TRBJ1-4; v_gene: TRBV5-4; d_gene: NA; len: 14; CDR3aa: CASSSRDLNEKLFF
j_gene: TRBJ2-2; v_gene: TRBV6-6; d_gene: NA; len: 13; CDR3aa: CASNKGEALELFF
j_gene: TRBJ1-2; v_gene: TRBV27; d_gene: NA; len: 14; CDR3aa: CASSTQNSGYGYTF
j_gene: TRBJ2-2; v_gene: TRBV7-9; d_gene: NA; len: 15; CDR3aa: CASSLVAGSTGELFF
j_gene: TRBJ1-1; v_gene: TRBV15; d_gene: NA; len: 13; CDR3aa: CATSRDPVAEAFF
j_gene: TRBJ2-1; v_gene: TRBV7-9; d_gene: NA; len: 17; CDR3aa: CASSSSGITSSYNEQFF
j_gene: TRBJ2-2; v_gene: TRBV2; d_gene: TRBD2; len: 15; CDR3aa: CASSPTSGGAGELFF
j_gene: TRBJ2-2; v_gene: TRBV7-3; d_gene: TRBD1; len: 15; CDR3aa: CASSPRTGPAGELFF
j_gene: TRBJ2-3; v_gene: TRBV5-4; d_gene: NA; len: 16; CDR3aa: CASSSVRGKYPDTQYF